This T cell receptor (beta chain) was profiled in a study of T cells after posttransplantation cyclophosphamide. This clone was observed a handful of times. Its specificity is not known. The assay was immunoSEQ multiplex PCR, and TCRdb's table has in-frame clones only and misses some. The top ten clones hold about 6.3% of a sample with roughly 25,000 clones, about 82% of them seen once. V lost 5 bases, J lost 4 bases, and 8 bases stayed unmatched. The length of the CDR3 is 16 residues. Germline CDR1 and CDR2: SEHNR and FQNEAQ (reference sequence). The study's findings and limits: Later blood repertoires were often dominated by clones from the donor CD8+ memory compartment. Blood and skin or GI T cell repertoires showed limited TRB overlap. Recipient CMV seropositivity and CMV reactivation strongly tracked TRB clonality.

Input material: PBMCs. The source of this sequence is a woman aged 55-69 years with a blood cancer, CMV-positive, and with a related stem cell donor. This chain connects TRBV7-9 to TRBJ2-2; TRBD2 matches at 9 bases. In DNA form, the CDR3 reads TGTGCCAGCAGCCTGGGACTAGCTTTTGTCACCGGGGAGCTGTTTTTT. This sequence encodes CASSLGLAFVTGELFF.